The 9 T cell receptor beta chains reported below all come from one sample, sequenced in a study of shared clonotypes between healthy human individuals. Cells designated naive CD8 were CD45RO-negative and were positively selected for CCR7, with terminally differentiated effector memory CD45RA+ cells excluded. Assay used: immunoSEQ multiplex PCR; TCRdb lists only in-frame clones, some missing. This table holds some 800,000 clones, about 92% found once. Input material: naive CD8+ T cells sorted from blood. The receptors come from a man between 25 and 39 years old in good health.

The CDR3 here is CAWTVFMGGHTEAFF. The DNA for the CDR3 is TGTGCCTGGACCGTTTTTATGGGGGGCCACACTGAAGCTTTCTTT. The genes are TRBV30 and TRBJ1-1, with D perhaps matching TRBD1 (6 bases). V was pared by 4 bases and J by 3 bases, with 18 bases between. This CDR3 region has 15 residues. Germline assignment: CDR1 GTSNPN and CDR2 SVGIG (reference sequence).

This sequence joins TRBV1 and TRBJ1-4; the table assigns TRBD1, which was not confirmed against the DNA. TRBV1 is a recognized pseudogene. CDR3 length equals 18 residues. The CDR3 coding sequence is TGCACCAGCAGCCAGGTCGCCGGGACAGCCCATGAAGGAGAAAAACTGTTTTTT. Translating gives CTSSQVAGTAHEGEKLFF.

The J gene is TRBJ1-2, the V gene TRBV6-6; D may be TRBD1 (5 bases). Germline loops: CDR1 MNHNY, CDR2 SVGAGI (reference sequence). This CDR3 contains 15 residues. The ends were cut back, 0 bases at V and 4 bases at J, with 12 bases in the middle. The CDR3 sequence: CASSYSEGAGYGYTF. For the CDR3, the DNA is TGTGCCAGCAGTTACTCGGAAGGGGCCGGCTATGGCTACACCTTC.

The chain couples TRBV4-1 to TRBJ1-2, with unresolved D. Per the germline V gene, CDR1 is MGHRA and CDR2 is YSYEKL. The CDR3 is 16 amino acids. V lost 2 bases, J lost 0 bases, and 13 bases lay in between. CDR3 sequence: CASSQSLGGANYGYTF. CDR3 bases: TGCGCCAGCAGCCAATCCCTCGGAGGAGCTAACTATGGCTACACCTTC.

This chain uses TRBV5-1 with TRBJ1-5, with D uncertain. The CDR3 length is 14 residues. CDR1 is SGHRS and CDR2 is YFSETQ in the germline V gene. Trimming took 0 bases from V and 5 from J, leaving 9 bases between them. CDR3 DNA sequence: TGCGCCAGCAGCTTGGCCGTCGGGGATCAGCCCCAGCATTTT. Protein product: CASSLAVGDQPQHF.

The gene calls are TRBV4-3 and TRBJ1-2; tentatively, D is TRBD1 (5 bases). Trimming removed 0 bases at V and 6 bases at J, with 26 bases between. Germline CDR1 reads LGHNA; CDR2 reads YSLEER. This CDR3 is built from 19 residues. The CDR3 sequence is CASSQDRILSDMPGNGYTF. CDR3 coding DNA: TGCGCCAGCAGCCAAGATAGGATACTATCGGACATGCCGGGAAATGGCTACACCTTC.

The rearrangement links TRBV4-2 to TRBJ2-3; TRBD1 matches 9 bases. Unmatched junction bases numbered 8, after V lost 1 base and J lost 3 bases. Germline CDR1 LGHNA, CDR2 YNFKEQ. The CDR3 length is 17 residues. The CDR3 loop reads CASSQATGGARTDTQYF. CDR3 nucleotides: TGTGCCAGCAGCCAAGCAACAGGGGGCGCGAGGACAGATACGCAGTATTTT.

The chain uses TRBV13 and TRBJ2-1; 14 bases are shared with TRBD2. Per germline, CDR1 PRHDT and CDR2 FYEKMQ (reference sequence). The CDR3 has 17 residues. The J segment lost 8 bases and the V segment lost 5 bases, leaving 11 bases of the junction unmatched. CDR3 region: CASSVTTGTSGSHEQFF. The CDR3 coding sequence is TGTGCCAGCAGCGTTACTACCGGGACTAGCGGGAGCCATGAGCAGTTCTTC.

This chain uses TRBV19 with TRBJ2-3, with 10 bases matching TRBD1. Germline-derived CDR1 and CDR2 are LNHDA and SQIVND (reference sequence). This CDR3 contains 17 residues. V was clipped by 5 bases and J by 0 bases; unmatched bases: 8. The CDR3 DNA reads as TGTGCCAGTAGTCTCCGGACAGGGGGTCCTAGCACAGATACGCAGTATTTT. Translation gives CASSLRTGGPSTDTQYF. The full variable domain, rest sourced from reference TRBV19 and TRBJ2-3, is DGGITQSPKYLFRKEGQNVTLSCEQNLNHDAMYWYRQDPGQGLRLIYYSQIVNDFQKGDIAEGYSVSREKKESFPLTVTSAQKNPTAFYLCASSLRTGGPSTDTQYFGPGTRLTVL.